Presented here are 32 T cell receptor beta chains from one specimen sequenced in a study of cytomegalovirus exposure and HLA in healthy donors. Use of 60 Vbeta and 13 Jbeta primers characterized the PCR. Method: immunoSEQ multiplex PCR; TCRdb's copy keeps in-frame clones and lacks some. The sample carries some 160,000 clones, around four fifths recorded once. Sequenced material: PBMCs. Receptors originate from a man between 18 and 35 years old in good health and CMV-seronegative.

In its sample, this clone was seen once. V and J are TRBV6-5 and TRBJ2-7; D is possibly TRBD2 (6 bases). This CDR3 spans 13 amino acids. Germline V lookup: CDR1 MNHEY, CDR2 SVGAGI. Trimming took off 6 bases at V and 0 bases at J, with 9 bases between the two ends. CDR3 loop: CASSLGLSYEQYF. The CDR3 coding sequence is TGTGCCAGCAGCCTGGGACTCTCCTACGAGCAGTACTTC.

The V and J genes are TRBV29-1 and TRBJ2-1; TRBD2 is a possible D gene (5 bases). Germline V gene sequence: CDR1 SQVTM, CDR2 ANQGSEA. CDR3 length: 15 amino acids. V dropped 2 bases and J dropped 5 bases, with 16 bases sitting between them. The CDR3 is CSVEPPDGEHNEQFF. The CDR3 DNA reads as TGCAGCGTTGAACCCCCTGACGGGGAGCACAATGAGCAGTTCTTC.

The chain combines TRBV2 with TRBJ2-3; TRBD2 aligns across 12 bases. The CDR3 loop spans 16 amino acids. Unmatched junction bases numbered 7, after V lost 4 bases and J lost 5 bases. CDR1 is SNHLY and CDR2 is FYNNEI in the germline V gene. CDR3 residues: CASSVTTSGSGDTQYF. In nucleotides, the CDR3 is TGTGCCAGCAGTGTAACGACTAGCGGGAGTGGAGATACGCAGTATTTT.

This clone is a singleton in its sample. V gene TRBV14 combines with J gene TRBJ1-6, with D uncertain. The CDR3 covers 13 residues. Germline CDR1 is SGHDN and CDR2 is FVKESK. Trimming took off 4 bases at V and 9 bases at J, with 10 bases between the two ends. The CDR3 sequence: CASSLLLGSPLHF. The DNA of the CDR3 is TGTGCCAGCAGCCTACTGCTCGGTTCACCCCTCCACTTT.

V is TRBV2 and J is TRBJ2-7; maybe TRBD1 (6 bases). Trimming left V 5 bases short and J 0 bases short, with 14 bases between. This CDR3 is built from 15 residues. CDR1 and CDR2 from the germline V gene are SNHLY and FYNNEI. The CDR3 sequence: CASSLGPRGSYEQYF. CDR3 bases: TGTGCCAGCAGTTTAGGACCCAGGGGCTCCTACGAGCAGTACTTC.

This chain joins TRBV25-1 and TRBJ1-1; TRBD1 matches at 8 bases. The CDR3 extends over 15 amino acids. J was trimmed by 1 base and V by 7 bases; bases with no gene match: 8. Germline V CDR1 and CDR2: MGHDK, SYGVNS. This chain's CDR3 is CASTQTGTGNTEAFF. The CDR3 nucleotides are TGTGCCAGCACTCAAACCGGGACAGGGAACACTGAAGCTTTCTTT.

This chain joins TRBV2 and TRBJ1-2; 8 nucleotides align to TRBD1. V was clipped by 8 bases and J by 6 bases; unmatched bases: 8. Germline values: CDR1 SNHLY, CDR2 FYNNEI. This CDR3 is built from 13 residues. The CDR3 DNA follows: TGTGCCAGCCTGGCAGGGGGCGCGGATGGCTACACCTTC. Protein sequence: CASLAGGADGYTF.

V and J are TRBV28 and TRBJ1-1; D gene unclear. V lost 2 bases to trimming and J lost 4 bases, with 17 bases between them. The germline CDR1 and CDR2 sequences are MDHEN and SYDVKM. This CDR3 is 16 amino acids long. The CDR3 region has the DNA TGTGCCAGCAGTTTAACCCCGCGAGGGCCCGGCACTGAAGCTTTCTTT. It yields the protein CASSLTPRGPGTEAFF.

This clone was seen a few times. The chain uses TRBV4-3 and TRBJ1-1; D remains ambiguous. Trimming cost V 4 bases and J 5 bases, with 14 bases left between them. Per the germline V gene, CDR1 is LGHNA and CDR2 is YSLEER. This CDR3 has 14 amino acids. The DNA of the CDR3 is TGCGCCAGCAGCCGTCAAATCGCAGTGACTGAAGCTTTCTTT. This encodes CASSRQIAVTEAFF.

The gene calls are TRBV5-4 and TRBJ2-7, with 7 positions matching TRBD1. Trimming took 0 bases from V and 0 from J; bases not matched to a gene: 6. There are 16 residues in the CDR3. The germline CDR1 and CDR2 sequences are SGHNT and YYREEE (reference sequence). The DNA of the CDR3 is TGTGCCAGCAGCTTGGTCGGACAGGCAAACTCCTACGAGCAGTACTTC. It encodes CASSLVGQANSYEQYF.

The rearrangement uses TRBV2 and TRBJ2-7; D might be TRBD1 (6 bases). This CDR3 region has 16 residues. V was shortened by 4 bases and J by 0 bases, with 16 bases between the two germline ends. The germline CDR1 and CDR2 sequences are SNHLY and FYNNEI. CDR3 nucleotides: TGTGCCAGCAGTGTTTCAGGGGCAGCTAGCTCCTACGAGCAGTACTTC. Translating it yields CASSVSGAASSYEQYF.

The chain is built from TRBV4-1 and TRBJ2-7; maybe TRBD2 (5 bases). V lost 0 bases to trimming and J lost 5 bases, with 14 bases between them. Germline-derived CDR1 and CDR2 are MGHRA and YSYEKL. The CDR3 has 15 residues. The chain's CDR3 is CASSQDALFGDEQYF. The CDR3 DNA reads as TGCGCCAGCAGCCAAGACGCGCTGTTCGGGGACGAGCAGTACTTC.

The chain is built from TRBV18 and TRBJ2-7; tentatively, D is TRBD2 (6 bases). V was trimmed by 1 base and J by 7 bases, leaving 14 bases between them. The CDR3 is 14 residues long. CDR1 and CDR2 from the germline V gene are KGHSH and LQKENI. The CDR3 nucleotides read TGTGCCAGCTCACCACTGCCCGGGGCGGGGGAGCAGTACTTC. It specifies CASSPLPGAGEQYF.

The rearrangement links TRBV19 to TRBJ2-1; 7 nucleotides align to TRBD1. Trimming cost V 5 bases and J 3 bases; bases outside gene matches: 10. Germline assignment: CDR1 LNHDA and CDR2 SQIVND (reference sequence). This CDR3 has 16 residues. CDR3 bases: TGTGCCAGTAGTCCCCGCCGGACAGGTGGCTACAATGAGCAGTTCTTC. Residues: CASSPRRTGGYNEQFF.

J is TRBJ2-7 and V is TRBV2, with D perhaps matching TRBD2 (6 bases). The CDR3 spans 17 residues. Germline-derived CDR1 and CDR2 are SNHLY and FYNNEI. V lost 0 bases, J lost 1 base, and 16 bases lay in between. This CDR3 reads CASSEALGRRVSYEQYF. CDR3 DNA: TGTGCCAGCAGTGAAGCGCTGGGGCGGAGGGTATCCTACGAGCAGTACTTC.

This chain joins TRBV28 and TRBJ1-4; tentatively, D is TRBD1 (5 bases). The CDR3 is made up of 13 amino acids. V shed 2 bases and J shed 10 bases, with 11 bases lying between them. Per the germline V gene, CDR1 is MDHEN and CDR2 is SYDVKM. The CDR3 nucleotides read TGTGCCAGCAGTTTACCCGGGACTGGAAAACTGTTTTTT. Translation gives CASSLPGTGKLFF.

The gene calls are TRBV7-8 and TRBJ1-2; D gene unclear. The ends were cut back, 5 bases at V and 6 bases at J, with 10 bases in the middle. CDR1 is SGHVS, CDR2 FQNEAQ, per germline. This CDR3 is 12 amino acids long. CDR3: CASSVTIDGYTF. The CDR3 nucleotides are TGTGCCAGCAGCGTTACTATTGATGGCTACACCTTC.

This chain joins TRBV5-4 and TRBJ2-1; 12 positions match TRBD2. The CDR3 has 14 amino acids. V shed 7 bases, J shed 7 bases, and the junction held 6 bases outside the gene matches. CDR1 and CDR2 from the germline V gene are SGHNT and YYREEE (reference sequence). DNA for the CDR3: TGTGCCAGCGCGACTAGCGGGAGAACGAATGAGCAGTTCTTC. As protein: CASATSGRTNEQFF.

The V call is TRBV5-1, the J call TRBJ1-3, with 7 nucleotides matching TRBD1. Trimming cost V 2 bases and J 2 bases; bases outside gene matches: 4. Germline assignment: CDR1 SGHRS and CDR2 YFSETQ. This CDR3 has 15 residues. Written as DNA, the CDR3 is TGCGCCAGCAGCTTCGACAGGGAGGCTGGAAACACCATATATTTT. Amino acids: CASSFDREAGNTIYF.

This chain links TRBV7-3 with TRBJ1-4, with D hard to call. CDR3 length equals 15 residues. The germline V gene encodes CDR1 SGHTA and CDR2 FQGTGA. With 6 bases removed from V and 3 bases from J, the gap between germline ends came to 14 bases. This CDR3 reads CASRATGNPNEKLFF. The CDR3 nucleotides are TGTGCCAGCAGGGCCACGGGGAATCCTAATGAAAAACTGTTTTTT.

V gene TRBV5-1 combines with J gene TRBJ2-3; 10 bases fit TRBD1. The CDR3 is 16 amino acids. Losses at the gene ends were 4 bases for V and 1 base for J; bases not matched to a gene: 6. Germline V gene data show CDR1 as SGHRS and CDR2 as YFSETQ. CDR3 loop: CASSQTGGRGTDTQYF. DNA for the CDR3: TGCGCCAGCAGCCAGACAGGGGGCAGAGGCACAGATACGCAGTATTTT.

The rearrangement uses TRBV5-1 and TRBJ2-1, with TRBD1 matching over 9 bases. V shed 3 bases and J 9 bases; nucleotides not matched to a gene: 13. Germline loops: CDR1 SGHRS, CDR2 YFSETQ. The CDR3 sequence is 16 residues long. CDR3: CASSSFPGQGIFEQFF. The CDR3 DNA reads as TGCGCCAGCAGCTCGTTTCCGGGACAGGGTATATTTGAGCAGTTCTTC.

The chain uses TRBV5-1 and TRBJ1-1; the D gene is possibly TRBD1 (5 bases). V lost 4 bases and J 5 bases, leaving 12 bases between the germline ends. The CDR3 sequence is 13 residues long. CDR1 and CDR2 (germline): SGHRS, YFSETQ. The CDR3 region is CASSPQGGTEAFF. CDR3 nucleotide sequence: TGCGCCAGCAGCCCCCAGGGAGGGACTGAAGCTTTCTTT.

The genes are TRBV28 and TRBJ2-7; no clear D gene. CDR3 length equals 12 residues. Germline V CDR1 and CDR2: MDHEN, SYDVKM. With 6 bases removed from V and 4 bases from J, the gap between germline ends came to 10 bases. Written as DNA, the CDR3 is TGTGCCAGCAGCACCCCGGGTTACGAGCAGTACTTC. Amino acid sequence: CASSTPGYEQYF.

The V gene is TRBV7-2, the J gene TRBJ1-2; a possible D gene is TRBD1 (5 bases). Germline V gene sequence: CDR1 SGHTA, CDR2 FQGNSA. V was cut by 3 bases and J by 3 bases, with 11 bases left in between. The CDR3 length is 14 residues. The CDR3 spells CASSFRDRHYGYTF. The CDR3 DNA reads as TGTGCCAGCAGCTTCCGAGACAGACACTATGGCTACACCTTC. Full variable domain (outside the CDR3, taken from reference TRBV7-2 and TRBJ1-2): GAGVSQSPSNKVTEKGKDVELRCDPISGHTALYWYRQSLGQGLEFLIYFQGNSAPDKSGLPSDRFSAERTGGSVSTLTIQRTQQEDSAVYLCASSFRDRHYGYTFGSGTRLTVV.

CDR3 nucleotide sequence: TGTGCCAGCAGCGTACAGGGGGGGTATCAGCCCCAGCATTTT. Translation: CASSVQGGYQPQHF. The chain recombines TRBV2 with TRBJ1-5; TRBD1 matches 8 bases. The V segment lost 6 bases and the J segment 5 bases; nucleotides outside the gene matches: 6. This CDR3 has 14 residues. Germline CDR1 is SNHLY and CDR2 is FYNNEI. Supplemented by reference TRBV2 and TRBJ1-5, the full variable domain reads EPEVTQTPSHQVTQMGQEVILRCVPISNHLYFYWYRQILGQKVEFLVSFYNNEISEKSEIFDDQFSVERPDGSNFTLKIRSTKLEDSAMYFCASSVQGGYQPQHFGDGTRLSIL.

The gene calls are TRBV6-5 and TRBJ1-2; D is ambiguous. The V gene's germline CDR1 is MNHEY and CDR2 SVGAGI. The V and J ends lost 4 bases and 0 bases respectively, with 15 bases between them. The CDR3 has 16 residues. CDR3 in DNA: TGTGCCAGCAGTTTGACCCATGGCGGATCTAACTATGGCTACACCTTC. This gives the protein CASSLTHGGSNYGYTF.

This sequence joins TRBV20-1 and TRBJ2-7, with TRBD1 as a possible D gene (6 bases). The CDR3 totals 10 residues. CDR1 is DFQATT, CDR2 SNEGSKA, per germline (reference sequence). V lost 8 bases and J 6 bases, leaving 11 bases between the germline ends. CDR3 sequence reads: CSLGAGEQYF. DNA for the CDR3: TGCAGTCTGGGGGCTGGCGAGCAGTACTTC.

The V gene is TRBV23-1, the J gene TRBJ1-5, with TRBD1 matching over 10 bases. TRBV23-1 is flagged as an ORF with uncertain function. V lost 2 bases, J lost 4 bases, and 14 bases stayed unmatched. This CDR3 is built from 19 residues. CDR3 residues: CASSQGTGEERIENQPQHF. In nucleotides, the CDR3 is TGCGCCAGCAGTCAAGGGACAGGGGAGGAACGTATCGAGAATCAGCCCCAGCATTTT.

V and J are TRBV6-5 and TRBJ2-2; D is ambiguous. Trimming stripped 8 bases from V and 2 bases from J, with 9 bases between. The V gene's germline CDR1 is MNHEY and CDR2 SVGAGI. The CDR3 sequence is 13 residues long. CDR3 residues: CASSPTNTGELFF. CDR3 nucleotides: TGTGCCAGCTCACCTACTAACACCGGGGAGCTGTTTTTT.

CDR3 residues: CASSYRDSNSPLHF. The CDR3 DNA is TGTGCCAGCAGCTACCGGGACAGCAATTCACCCCTCCACTTT. J is TRBJ1-6 and V is TRBV5-6; TRBD1 matches at 7 bases. Per germline, CDR1 SGHDT and CDR2 YYEEEE. The CDR3 length is 14 residues. V shed 3 bases and J 7 bases; nucleotides not matched to a gene: 4.

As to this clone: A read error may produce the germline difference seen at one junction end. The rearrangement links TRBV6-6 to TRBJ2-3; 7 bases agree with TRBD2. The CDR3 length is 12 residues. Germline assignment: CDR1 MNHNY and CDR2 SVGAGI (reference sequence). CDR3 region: CASSLRRGSPDF. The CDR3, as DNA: TGTGCCAGCAGTCTACGGCGGGGGTCCCCGGATTTT.